This TCR beta chain was captured in a study of beta chain features in type 1 diabetes. Findings and limits, study-wide: Using cDNA template may skew counts toward highly expressing activated cells.

Reverse transcribing all isolated RNA meant expressed TCRB transcripts were sequenced. Profiling relied on immunoSEQ multiplex PCR, and the TCRdb table lists in-frame clones only, not all of them. The repertoire holds about 160,000 clones, with 7.5% to 10% as singletons. In this sample, this clone turned up a few times. Its specificity is unknown. The length of the CDR3 is 14 residues. The V gene's germline CDR1 is LGHNA and CDR2 YNFKEQ. V lost 1 base and J 6 bases, leaving 13 bases between the germline ends. CD4+ naive, central memory, regulatory and stem cell-like memory subsets were isolated by sorting on CD45RO/CCR7/CD25/CD127/CD95/CD27.

The J gene is TRBJ2-7, the V gene TRBV4-2; weak D call: TRBD1 (5 bases). The source of this sequence is a woman aged 18-30 years in good health. The source material was central memory CD4+ T cells from blood. The chain's CDR3 is CASSQGAQVREQYF. Written as DNA, the CDR3 is TGTGCCAGCAGCCAAGGCGCACAGGTACGCGAGCAGTACTTC.